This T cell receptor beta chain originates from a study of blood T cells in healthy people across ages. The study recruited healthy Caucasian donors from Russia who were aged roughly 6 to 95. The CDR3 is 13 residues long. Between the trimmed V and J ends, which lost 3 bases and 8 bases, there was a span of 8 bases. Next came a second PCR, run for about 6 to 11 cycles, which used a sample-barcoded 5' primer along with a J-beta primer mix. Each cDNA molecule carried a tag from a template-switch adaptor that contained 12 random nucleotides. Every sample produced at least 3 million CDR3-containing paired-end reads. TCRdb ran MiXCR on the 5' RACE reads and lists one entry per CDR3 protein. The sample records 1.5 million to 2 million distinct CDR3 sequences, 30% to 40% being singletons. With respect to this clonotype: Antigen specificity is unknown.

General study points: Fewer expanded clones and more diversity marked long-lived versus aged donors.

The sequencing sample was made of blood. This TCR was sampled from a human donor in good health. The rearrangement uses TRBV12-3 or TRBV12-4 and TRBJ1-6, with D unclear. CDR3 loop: CASSLGAYSPLHF. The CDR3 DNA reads TGTGCCAGCAGTTTGGGAGCTTATTCACCCCTCCACTTT.